The 25 T cell receptor beta chains reported below all come from one sample, sequenced in a study of blood T cells in healthy people across ages. The authors ran a second PCR of 7 to 11 cycles using a sample-barcoded 5' primer and a J-beta primer mix. TCRdb fed the 5' RACE reads into MiXCR, producing one record per CDR3 protein. The sample yields 800,000 to 950,000 distinct CDR3 sequences, 25% to 35% seen once. This sample also belongs to another study, concerning T cells of mothers and their children.

Sequenced sample: blood. The receptors were sampled from a woman in her thirties or forties in good health.

The J gene is TRBJ2-7, the V gene TRBV19, with a tentative D call TRBD1 (5 bases). V was shortened by 6 bases and J by 2 bases, with 23 bases between the two germline ends. The CDR3 has 17 amino acids. The germline CDR1 and CDR2 sequences are LNHDA and SQIVND (reference sequence). The chain's CDR3 is CASSQTADSIFAYEQYF. DNA of the CDR3: TGTGCCAGTAGCCAAACCGCCGACAGCATCTTTGCCTACGAGCAGTACTTC.

CDR3 loop: CASSSKMTNTEAFF. CDR3 bases: TGCGCCAGCAGCTCGAAGATGACGAACACTGAAGCTTTCTTT. This chain joins TRBV5-1 and TRBJ1-1, with no clear D. Trimming removed 3 bases at V and 1 base at J, with 10 bases between. The CDR3 runs 14 residues. The germline gives CDR1 SGHRS, CDR2 YFSETQ.

The V call is TRBV7-8, the J call TRBJ2-1; a possible D gene is TRBD2 (6 bases). V shed 0 bases and J shed 8 bases, with 11 bases lying between them. The CDR3 covers 14 residues. In germline, CDR1 is SGHVS, CDR2 FQNEAQ. The CDR3 DNA reads TGTGCCAGCAGCTTAGCGACGGGGGTGGATGAGCAGTTCTTC. Amino acid sequence: CASSLATGVDEQFF.

This clonotype showed up just a few times. The chain joins TRBV24-1 to TRBJ2-1, with 10 bases identical to TRBD2. J gave up 4 bases and V 9 bases, and 8 bases lay outside the gene matches. Germline CDR1 and CDR2: KGHDR and SFDVKD. The CDR3 sequence is 15 residues long. The CDR3 reads CATGVAGGLYNEQFF. The CDR3 DNA reads as TGTGCCACCGGGGTAGCGGGGGGTCTGTACAATGAGCAGTTCTTC.

Concerning this clonotype itself: The junction shows a germline mismatch at one end, possibly a read error. This chain links TRBV4-2 with TRBJ2-2; TRBD2 matches at 15 bases. CDR1 and CDR2 (germline): LGHNA, YNFKEQ. The CDR3 is made up of 17 amino acids. The CDR3 DNA reads as TGTGCCAGCAACCAAGTCCGGACTAGCGGGGGGGCAGGGGAGCTGTTTTTT. Translated: CASNQVRTSGGAGELFF.

In this sample, this clonotype turned up many times. The V call is TRBV12-3 or TRBV12-4, the J call TRBJ2-7, with 7 nucleotides matching TRBD1. The CDR3 extends over 13 amino acids. The V segment lost 6 bases and the J segment 2 bases; nucleotides outside the gene matches: 4. The chain's CDR3 is CASRPTGTYEQYF. Here the CDR3 DNA reads TGTGCCAGCAGACCGACAGGGACCTACGAGCAGTACTTC.

The chain employs TRBV7-2 and TRBJ1-2, with D possibly TRBD1 on 5 matching bases. Trimming took off 0 bases at V and 5 bases at J, with 16 bases between the two ends. Germline CDR1 is SGHTA and CDR2 is FQGNSA. The CDR3 runs to 16 residues. The CDR3 reads CASSLAGGAGCYGYTF. For the CDR3, the DNA is TGTGCCAGCAGCTTAGCGGGAGGGGCAGGGTGTTATGGCTACACCTTC. Variable domain in full (rest from reference TRBV7-2 and TRBJ1-2): GAGVSQSPSNKVTEKGKDVELRCDPISGHTALYWYRQSLGQGLEFLIYFQGNSAPDKSGLPSDRFSAERTGGSVSTLTIQRTQQEDSAVYLCASSLAGGAGCYGYTFGSGTRLTVV.

This clonotype was counted at least ten times. The rearrangement links TRBV12-3 or TRBV12-4 to TRBJ1-2; 7 positions match TRBD1. The trim removed 7 bases at V and 10 bases at J, leaving 6 bases unmatched. The CDR3 has 11 amino acids. The CDR3 sequence: CASTKTGNYTF. The CDR3 DNA follows: TGTGCCAGCACCAAGACAGGGAACTACACCTTC.

Turning to this clonotype: Relative to the germline gene, one junction end is altered; a read error may explain this. This chain connects TRBV9 to TRBJ2-5, with D possibly being TRBD1 (6 bases). Per germline, CDR1 SGDLS and CDR2 YYNGEE. This CDR3 comprises 14 residues. CDR3 region: CAGSVTDSIETQYF. CDR3 bases: TGTGCCGGCAGCGTTACGGACAGCATAGAGACCCAGTACTTC.

This clonotype was seen a few times. The chain links TRBV24-1 to TRBJ2-1; D is tentatively TRBD1 or TRBD2 (5 bases each). Germline CDR1 is KGHDR and CDR2 is SFDVKD. Trimming took off 3 bases at V and 1 base at J, with 15 bases between the two ends. There are 17 residues in the CDR3. CDR3 sequence: CATSDQGPLGSYNEQFF. The CDR3 DNA reads as TGTGCCACCAGTGATCAGGGACCCCTGGGGTCCTACAATGAGCAGTTCTTC.

This clonotype has just a few counts. The chain uses TRBV10-2 and TRBJ2-4, with 13 bases that match TRBD2. The better agreement between TRBJ2-7 and the DNA end casts doubt on the J call. The CDR3 extends over 15 amino acids. CDR1 is WSHSY and CDR2 is SAAADI in the germline V gene. CDR3 in amino acids: CASSDSTSGRYEQYF. The CDR3 nucleotides read TGCGCCAGCAGTGATTCGACTAGCGGGAGGTACGAGCAGTACTTC.

In its sample, this clonotype was seen many times. The chain uses TRBV4-3 and TRBJ2-5; no reliable D call. The CDR3 consists of 14 residues. Germline assignment: CDR1 LGHNA and CDR2 YSLEER. V was shortened by 1 base and J by 4 bases, with 10 bases between the two germline ends. CDR3 coding DNA: TGCGCCAGCAGCCAAGCCGTCTTCCGAGAGACCCAGTACTTC. This codes for CASSQAVFRETQYF.

This clonotype was counted only a few times. V is TRBV12-3 or TRBV12-4 and J is TRBJ1-5; possibly TRBD1 for D (6 bases). CDR3 size: 15 residues. The V end was cut by 7 bases, the J end by 0 bases, with 13 bases between. The CDR3 spells CASTLEGGSNQPQHF. In DNA, the CDR3 is TGTGCCAGCACCCTGGAGGGGGGTAGCAATCAGCCCCAGCATTTT.

The chain employs TRBV28 and TRBJ2-5; the D gene is possibly TRBD2 (5 bases). Germline loops: CDR1 MDHEN, CDR2 SYDVKM. The CDR3 is 15 amino acids. Trimming shortened V by 1 base and J by 2 bases, and 11 bases separated the two germline ends. The CDR3 loop is CASSLSSTGQETQYF. Here the CDR3 DNA reads TGTGCCAGCAGTTTATCCAGTACGGGACAAGAGACCCAGTACTTC.

This clonotype occurred a few times. This rearrangement joins TRBV7-8 to TRBJ1-1; TRBD1 is a possible D gene (6 bases). The germline V and J ends were trimmed by 1 base and 2 bases, with 11 bases remaining between them. CDR3 length: 15 residues. CDR1 and CDR2 from the germline V gene are SGHVS and FQNEAQ. The CDR3 sequence: CASSLVPRGNTEAFF. The CDR3 nucleotides are TGTGCCAGCAGCTTAGTGCCCAGGGGCAACACTGAAGCTTTCTTT.

Turning to this clonotype: This may be a read error: a much more frequent sequence differs by one nucleotide. This chain joins TRBV5-1 and TRBJ2-7, with 9 nucleotides matching TRBD1. CDR3 length: 18 residues. CDR1 SGHRS and CDR2 YFSETQ come from the germline V gene. The CDR3 DNA sequence: TGCGCCAGCAACTTGGGTCGGGACAGGGTAGGGACCAATATGGAGCAGTACTTC. Translated: CASNLGRDRVGTNMEQYF.

Worth noting for this clonotype: Sequence at one end of the junction differs from germline and may be a read error. J is TRBJ1-2 and V is TRBV7-2; 10 bases fit TRBD1. CDR3 length equals 15 residues. CDR1 and CDR2 (germline): SGHTA, FQGNSA. CDR3 nucleotides: TGTGCCGGCAGCTTAGATGACAGGGGGCGCGGTGGCTACACCTTC. It encodes CAGSLDDRGRGGYTF.

The chain combines TRBV7-2 with TRBJ1-6; 7 bases line up with TRBD1. Germline-derived CDR1 and CDR2 are SGHTA and FQGNSA. After removal of 3 bases from V and 7 bases from J, the junction contained 3 bases not matched to a gene. The CDR3 has 14 residues. CDR3 sequence (DNA): TGTGCCAGCAGCTTGAGGGGACAGAATTCACCCCTCCACTTT. As protein: CASSLRGQNSPLHF.

Comment on this clonotype: A single base separates this from a much larger clone, so it may be a read error. The chain has TRBV29-1 and TRBJ2-7, with D perhaps TRBD1 (5 bases). CDR1 and CDR2 from the germline V gene are SQVTM and ANQGSEA. The length of the CDR3 is 13 residues. Trimming removed 5 bases from V and 0 bases from J, with 11 bases in between. CDR3 nucleotides: TGCAGCGTTATCTCAGGGCCCTCCTACGAGCAGTACGTC. It codes for CSVISGPSYEQYV.

V gene TRBV29-1 combines with J gene TRBJ2-5; no clear D. Germline V gene lookup returns CDR1 SQVTM and CDR2 ANQGSEA. V shed 7 bases and J shed 1 base, with 10 bases lying between them. CDR3 length: 12 amino acids. CDR3 nucleotide sequence: TGCAGCGCCGTGGGATTCCAAGAGACCCAGTACTTC. Protein: CSAVGFQETQYF. Together with reference TRBV29-1 and TRBJ2-5, the CDR3 gives the full variable domain: SAVISQKPSRDICQRGTSLTIQCQVDSQVTMMFWYRQQPGQSLTLIATANQGSEATYESGFVIDKFPISRPNLTFSTLTVSNMSPEDSSIYLCSAVGFQETQYFGPGTRLLVL.

The chain joins TRBV28 to TRBJ1-1; D gene uncertain. The CDR3 runs to 14 residues. Germline V gives CDR1 MDHEN, CDR2 SYDVKM. V was shortened by 6 bases and J by 2 bases, with 13 bases between the two germline ends. Here the CDR3 DNA reads TGTGCCAGCAGGTTCCGGGCCACAAACACTGAAGCTTTCTTT. Translating gives CASRFRATNTEAFF.

This clonotype occurred a few times. J is TRBJ1-1 and V is TRBV20-1, with 7 bases identical to TRBD1. Germline V gene data show CDR1 as DFQATT and CDR2 as SNEGSKA (reference sequence). V trimming: 6 bases; J trimming: 2 bases; junction bases outside the gene matches: 12. The CDR3 extends over 15 amino acids. The CDR3 coding sequence is TGCAGTGCCTACAGGGGCGGACATGATAACACTGAAGCTTTCTTT. Translation: CSAYRGGHDNTEAFF.

Notes on this clonotype: Since a much larger clone is just one base distant, this may be a read error. The chain links TRBV12-3 or TRBV12-4 to TRBJ2-1, with 11 bases matching TRBD2. The length of the CDR3 is 14 residues. With 5 bases clipped from V and 10 bases from J, the junction kept 7 bases outside the gene matches. The CDR3 loop reads CASSVGLAGGEQFF. The CDR3 region has the DNA TGTGCCAGCAGTGTTGGCCTAGCGGGGGGAGAGCAGTTCTTC.

As for this clonotype: Likely a read error: the CDR3 ends without its conserved phenylalanine or tryptophan. The chain is built from TRBV5-1 and TRBJ2-1; maybe TRBD1 (6 bases). The germline CDR1 and CDR2 sequences are SGHRS and YFSETQ. The length of the CDR3 is 13 residues. The V and J ends lost 0 bases and 9 bases respectively, with 10 bases between them. CDR3 protein: CASSLDRVSEQFV. The CDR3 nucleotides are TGCGCCAGCAGCTTGGACAGGGTCAGTGAGCAGTTCGTC.

This clonotype appeared many times. The rearrangement links TRBV6-6 to TRBJ2-3, with no clear D. CDR3 length: 12 amino acids. V shed 4 bases and J shed 8 bases, with 10 bases lying between them. Germline V gene data show CDR1 as MNHNY and CDR2 as SVGAGI (reference sequence). The CDR3 nucleotides are TGTGCCAGCAGTTCAATTAGCAGTACGCAGTATTTT. Its translation: CASSSISSTQYF.